This T cell receptor (beta chain) is from a study of spatial heterogeneity in lung cancer. Overall study context: Raw-read counts averaged over ten per unique TCR and UMI combination.

The time point denotes: blood at routine non-recurrence follow-up after resection. Material for sequencing was whole RNA from tumor, nontumor lung or frozen PBMC, left unsorted. J gave up 0 bases and V 3 bases, and 4 bases lay outside the gene matches. This CDR3 has 16 amino acids. From germline, CDR1 is SGHNT and CDR2 YENEEA. TCRdb processed the 5' RACE reads anew with MiXCR; each CDR3 protein has one entry. The top ten hold around a fifth of the sample, which has about 87,000 distinct CDR3 sequences, approximately 19% seen once. Study-level results: Ubiquitous expanded tumor TCRs were seen in blood more at resection than at follow-up.

A remark on this clonotype: Its antigen is not identified.

The specimen was PBMCs, collected at follow-up. This receptor was identified in a male donor with early-stage non-small cell lung cancer. V gene TRBV11-3 combines with J gene TRBJ2-1; 8 bases match TRBD2. The CDR3 DNA reads as TGTGCCAGCAGCTTTTCCGGGACTAGCTCCTACAATGAGCAGTTCTTC. It encodes CASSFSGTSSYNEQFF. The complete variable domain, with remaining parts taken from reference TRBV11-3 and TRBJ2-1, reads EAGVVQSPRYKIIEKKQPVAFWCNPISGHNTLYWYLQNLGQGPELLIRYENEEAVDDSQLPKDRFSAERLKGVDSTLKIQPAELGDSAVYLCASSFSGTSSYNEQFFGPGTRLTVL.